Given below is one T cell receptor (beta chain) in context. These data are taken from a study of blood T cell repertoires in COVID-19. Using immunoSEQ multiplex PCR, the repertoire was profiled, and TCRdb retains in-frame clones only, with some absent. The repertoire holds tens of thousands of clones, with 65% to 85% as singletons. This CDR3 region has 15 residues. CDR1 and CDR2 from the germline V gene are SGHVS and FNYEAQ. V dropped 1 base and J dropped 3 bases, with 13 bases sitting between them. What was sequenced was peripheral blood. The chain has TRBV7-6 and TRBJ2-7, with D possibly TRBD2 on 6 matching bases. The TCR originated in a woman aged 55 to 70 with acute or convalescent COVID-19. CDR3 bases: TGTGCCAGCAGCTTAGTTTCGGGAGCGGACTACGAGCAGTACTTC. It yields the protein CASSLVSGADYEQYF. The full variable domain, completed using reference TRBV7-6 and TRBJ2-7, is GAGVSQSPRYKVTKRGQDVALRCDPISGHVSLYWYRQALGQGPEFLTYFNYEAQQDKSGLPNDRFSAERPEGSISTLTIQRTEQRDSAMYRCASSLVSGADYEQYFGPGTRLTVT.